A single sample is the source of the 22 T cell receptor beta chains below, sequenced in a study of blood T cell repertoires in COVID-19. TCRdb's copy holds only in-frame clones and misses some; the assay was immunoSEQ multiplex PCR. The sample carries around 35,000 clones, 87% recorded once. Source material: peripheral blood. The origin of the receptors is a human donor in a cohort sampled during active COVID-19.

The V call is TRBV19, the J call TRBJ2-5; TRBD1 agrees at 10 bases. Germline V lookup: CDR1 LNHDA, CDR2 SQIVND (reference sequence). The CDR3 totals 14 residues. The junction had 1 base not matched to a gene; V was cut back by 4 bases and J by 2 bases. The CDR3 coding sequence is TGTGCCAGTAGTACGGACAGGGGGCAAGAGACCCAGTACTTC. The encoded protein is CASSTDRGQETQYF.

This clone was counted once. The chain is built from TRBV19 and TRBJ1-2; weak D call: TRBD1 (6 bases). Germline loops: CDR1 LNHDA, CDR2 SQIVND (reference sequence). V lost 0 bases and J lost 7, with 9 bases in between. The CDR3 length is 13 residues. The CDR3 protein is CASSIEQGTGYTF. CDR3 nucleotide sequence: TGTGCCAGTAGTATAGAACAGGGTACTGGCTACACCTTC.

The CDR3 here is CASSLAFGVRETQYF. The CDR3 region has the DNA TGTGCCAGCAGCTTAGCGTTCGGGGTACGAGAGACCCAGTACTTC. The chain combines TRBV7-9 with TRBJ2-5, with D tentatively TRBD2 (5 bases). The CDR3 has 15 amino acids. CDR1 is SEHNR and CDR2 is FQNEAQ in the germline V gene (reference sequence). V was shortened by 0 bases and J by 4 bases, with 12 bases between the two germline ends.

The CDR3 bases are TGTGCCAGCAGCGTAGCGGATTCACCCCTCCACTTT. Translation gives CASSVADSPLHF. The gene calls are TRBV9 and TRBJ1-6, with no clear D. Per the germline V gene, CDR1 is SGDLS and CDR2 is YYNGEE. There are 12 residues in the CDR3. The ends were cut back, 0 bases at V and 8 bases at J, with 3 bases in the middle.

The CDR3 loop reads CASSSGGTANEKLFF. CDR3 coding DNA: TGCGCCAGCAGCTCGGGGGGGACAGCTAATGAAAAACTGTTTTTT. The rearrangement uses TRBV5-1 and TRBJ1-4; 7 positions agree with TRBD1. V was pared by 3 bases and J by 3 bases, with 5 bases of the junction left unmatched. Germline V CDR1 and CDR2: SGHRS, YFSETQ. CDR3 length: 15 amino acids.

The rearrangement links TRBV19 to TRBJ2-2; D gene uncertain. This CDR3 is 14 amino acids long. Per germline, CDR1 LNHDA and CDR2 SQIVND (reference sequence). The ends were cut back, 3 bases at V and 6 bases at J, with 11 bases in the middle. Here the CDR3 reads CASSIGFGAGELFF. CDR3 DNA: TGTGCCAGTAGTATTGGGTTTGGAGCCGGGGAGCTGTTTTTT.

J is TRBJ1-2 and V is TRBV29-1; 7 positions agree with TRBD1. This CDR3 has 12 amino acids. CDR1 SQVTM and CDR2 ANQGSEA come from the germline V gene. V lost 5 bases, J lost 5 bases, and 5 bases stayed unmatched. CDR3 sequence reads: CSVKTGVYGYTF. CDR3 coding DNA: TGCAGCGTTAAAACAGGGGTTTATGGCTACACCTTC.

The chain has TRBV3-1 (or the pseudogene TRBV3-2) and TRBJ2-3; 9 nucleotides agree with TRBD2. The germline V gene encodes CDR1 LGHDT and CDR2 YNNKEL (reference sequence). There are 14 residues in the CDR3. V lost 8 bases, J lost 5 bases, and 8 bases stayed unmatched. CDR3 in DNA: TGTGCCAGCGCCGGGACTAGCACGGGAGATACGCAGTATTTT. Its translation: CASAGTSTGDTQYF.

DNA of the CDR3: TGTGCCAGCAGCCTTGAGGGACAGGGGATGAGCAATCAGCCCCAGCATTTT. It encodes CASSLEGQGMSNQPQHF. The chain links TRBV5-5 to TRBJ1-5; 10 bases match TRBD1. Trimming at V came to 4 bases and at J to 1 base, leaving 8 bases not matched to a gene. This CDR3 contains 17 residues. The V gene's germline CDR1 is SGHKS and CDR2 YYEKEE (reference sequence).

V usage is TRBV28 and J usage is TRBJ2-5; 9 positions match TRBD1. The CDR3 has 18 residues. Germline CDR1 MDHEN, CDR2 SYDVKM. V dropped 2 bases and J dropped 4; count of bases not matched to a gene: 14. The CDR3 bases are TGTGCCAGCAGTTTAGGGAGAACCGGGACAGGGTCCCTAGAGACCCAGTACTTC. It encodes CASSLGRTGTGSLETQYF.

This clone has only a few counts. The V call is TRBV6-1, the J call TRBJ1-4; TRBD1 might be the D (6 bases). This CDR3 has 17 residues. Germline CDR1 MNHNS, CDR2 SASEGT. V lost 3 bases, J lost 6 bases, and 20 bases lay in between. CDR3: CASSEGRGFDGDEKLFF. The CDR3, as DNA: TGTGCCAGCAGTGAGGGCAGGGGCTTTGATGGGGATGAAAAACTGTTTTTT.

CDR3 loop: CAISESRGGNSPLHF. The CDR3 DNA sequence: TGTGCCATCAGTGAGTCGAGAGGTGGTAATTCACCCCTCCACTTT. The chain joins TRBV10-3 to TRBJ1-6; D is unclear. CDR1 ENHRY and CDR2 SYGVKD come from the germline V gene. V shed 0 bases and J shed 6 bases, with 9 bases lying between them. The CDR3 contains 15 residues.

V gene TRBV21-1 combines with J gene TRBJ2-1; the table gives TRBD2 as D, unverified against the DNA. TRBV21-1 has pseudogene status. This CDR3 has 17 amino acids. The CDR3 sequence is CASSAKKRGIGFREQFF. CDR3 coding DNA: TGTGCCAGCAGCGCTAAGAAGCGGGGTATTGGTTTCCGGGAGCAGTTCTTC.

This chain connects TRBV28 to TRBJ1-6, with a possible D match to TRBD1 (5 bases). Germline V gene lookup returns CDR1 MDHEN and CDR2 SYDVKM. This CDR3 is 15 amino acids long. The V end lost 2 bases, the J end lost 5 bases, and 10 bases lay between the germline ends. CDR3: CASSLGGINNSPLHF. As DNA, the CDR3 is TGTGCCAGCAGTTTAGGGGGGATCAATAATTCACCCCTCCACTTT.

In nucleotides, the CDR3 is TGTGCCAGTAGGAGCGGTAGCACAGATACGCAGTATTTT. Encoded protein: CASRSGSTDTQYF. The chain recombines TRBV19 with TRBJ2-3, with D perhaps TRBD2 (5 bases). CDR1 is LNHDA, CDR2 SQIVND, per germline (reference sequence). Between the trimmed V and J ends, which lost 6 bases and 0 bases, there was a span of 7 bases. The CDR3 is 13 amino acids.

This clone was picked up one time. V gene TRBV19 combines with J gene TRBJ2-3, with D possibly being TRBD2 (6 bases). CDR3 size: 17 residues. V shed 6 bases and J shed 2 bases, with 21 bases lying between them. Germline V gene lookup returns CDR1 LNHDA and CDR2 SQIVND (reference sequence). In nucleotides, the CDR3 is TGTGCCAGTAGGTCGAACGGCGGGGTCGCCCCCACAGATACGCAGTATTTT. Translation gives CASRSNGGVAPTDTQYF. Full variable domain (outside the CDR3, taken from reference TRBV19 and TRBJ2-3): DGGITQSPKYLFRKEGQNVTLSCEQNLNHDAMYWYRQDPGQGLRLIYYSQIVNDFQKGDIAEGYSVSREKKESFPLTVTSAQKNPTAFYLCASRSNGGVAPTDTQYFGPGTRLTVL.

The chain couples TRBV18 to TRBJ1-4; 9 nucleotides line up with TRBD1. Germline V lookup: CDR1 KGHSH, CDR2 LQKENI. CDR3 length: 16 residues. The V and J ends lost 2 bases and 6 bases, in that order; junction bases with no gene match: 7. CDR3 in DNA: TGTGCCAGCTCACCAAATACGGGACAGGGTGATGAAAAACTGTTTTTT. Translated, it gives CASSPNTGQGDEKLFF.

The chain employs TRBV6-5 and TRBJ2-7; the D gene is possibly TRBD2 (6 bases). This CDR3 has 13 amino acids. The germline gives CDR1 MNHEY, CDR2 SVGAGI. V was pared by 2 bases and J by 5 bases, with 10 bases between. CDR3 protein: CASSYAREDEQYF. CDR3 sequence (DNA): TGTGCCAGCAGTTACGCCAGGGAGGACGAGCAGTACTTC.

This chain's CDR3 is CASSHTGTGEGQPQHF. The CDR3 DNA is TGTGCCAGCAGCCATACCGGGACAGGGGAGGGTCAGCCCCAGCATTTT. The J gene is TRBJ1-5, the V gene TRBV3-1 (or the pseudogene TRBV3-2); TRBD1 aligns across 10 bases. Per germline, CDR1 LGHDT and CDR2 YNNKEL (reference sequence). This CDR3 region has 16 residues. The J segment lost 6 bases and the V segment lost 3 bases, leaving 8 bases of the junction unmatched.

The gene calls are TRBV18 and TRBJ1-6; 12 nucleotides align to TRBD1. Germline-derived CDR1 and CDR2 are KGHSH and LQKENI. CDR3 length: 17 residues. J lost 6 bases, V lost 5 bases, and 8 bases had no gene match. CDR3 loop: CASSSTGQGAINSPLHF. CDR3 bases: TGTGCCAGCTCATCGACGGGACAGGGGGCTATTAATTCACCCCTCCACTTT. Based on the CDR3 plus reference TRBV18 and TRBJ1-6, the full variable domain is NAGVMQNPRHLVRRRGQEARLRCSPMKGHSHVYWYRQLPEEGLKFMVYLQKENIIDESGMPKERFSAEFPKEGPSILRIQQVVRGDSAAYFCASSSTGQGAINSPLHFGNGTRLTVT.

The V and J genes are TRBV7-7 and TRBJ2-5, with D tentatively TRBD2 (6 bases). This CDR3 has 14 amino acids. V was shortened by 3 bases and J by 4 bases, with 12 bases between the two germline ends. Germline V CDR1 and CDR2: SSHAT, FNYEAQ (reference sequence). The CDR3 DNA reads TGTGCCAGCAGCTTTTCGGACGGGGGAGAGACCCAGTACTTC. It codes for CASSFSDGGETQYF.

The chain recombines TRBV2 with TRBJ2-2; 11 bases align to TRBD1. This CDR3 is 15 amino acids long. Germline CDR1 SNHLY, CDR2 FYNNEI. The trim removed 4 bases at V and 9 bases at J, leaving 7 bases unmatched. The CDR3 bases are TGTGCCAGCAGTGTGGGACAGGGGGAAGGCCGGGAGCTGTTTTTT. This sequence encodes CASSVGQGEGRELFF.